This T cell receptor (beta chain) was captured in a study of blood T cell repertoires in COVID-19. Produced via immunoSEQ multiplex PCR; TCRdb's table is partial and in-frame only. This table has roughly 150,000 clones, roughly four fifths appearing once. Germline-derived CDR1 and CDR2 are SGDLS and YYNGEE. This CDR3 comprises 18 residues. The V segment lost 3 bases and the J segment 6 bases; nucleotides outside the gene matches: 17. The chain employs TRBV9 and TRBJ2-3, with 9 bases identical to TRBD2. This clonotype was sampled from a woman at least 80 years old with acute or convalescent COVID-19. The sample comprised peripheral blood. The CDR3 sequence: CASSARGSGGAHPDTQYF. As DNA, the CDR3 is TGTGCCAGCAGCGCCCGGGGTAGCGGGGGAGCCCACCCGGATACGCAGTATTTT.